These 22 T cell receptor beta chains originate from one sample sequenced in a study of blood T cell repertoires in COVID-19. Measured with immunoSEQ multiplex PCR; TCRdb has only the in-frame clones, and not every one. Counted here are 210,000 or so clones, approximately 79% occurring once; the ten biggest clones make up roughly 5%. The material sequenced was peripheral blood. The source is a human donor in a cohort sampled during active COVID-19.

This sequence joins TRBV6-2 or TRBV6-3 and TRBJ2-7; D call uncertain. The CDR3 totals 12 residues. Looked up from germline, CDR1 is MNHEY and CDR2 is SVGEGT. Trimming pared 2 bases from V and 0 bases from J, leaving 2 bases between. CDR3 protein: CASSYRSYEQYF. In DNA form, the CDR3 reads TGTGCCAGCAGTTACCGCTCCTACGAGCAGTACTTC.

The chain has TRBV11-2 and TRBJ2-2; 8 nucleotides match TRBD2. There are 15 residues in the CDR3. Trimming took 0 bases from V and 6 from J; bases not matched to a gene: 3. Germline-derived CDR1 and CDR2 are SGHAT and FQNNGV. The CDR3 nucleotides are TGTGCCAGCAGCTTAGACGGGAGGGTCTCCGGGGAGCTGTTTTTT. Amino acids: CASSLDGRVSGELFF. The variable domain in full, with the rest retrieved from reference TRBV11-2 and TRBJ2-2, is EAGVAQSPRYKIIEKRQSVAFWCNPISGHATLYWYQQILGQGPKLLIQFQNNGVVDDSQLPKDRFSAERLKGVDSTLKIQPAKLEDSAVYLCASSLDGRVSGELFFGEGSRLTVL.

The chain couples TRBV5-4 to TRBJ2-3; tentative D call: TRBD1 (6 bases). CDR1 and CDR2 from the germline V gene are SGHNT and YYREEE (reference sequence). The CDR3 is 15 residues long. Trimming pared 2 bases from V and 3 bases from J, leaving 13 bases between. The CDR3 sequence is CASSLQGWRTDTQYF. DNA for the CDR3: TGTGCCAGCAGCTTACAGGGATGGAGAACAGATACGCAGTATTTT.

This clone was detected only a few times. This chain connects TRBV7-9 to TRBJ2-2; perhaps TRBD2 as D (7 bases). Germline-derived CDR1 and CDR2 are SEHNR and FQNEAQ (reference sequence). Trimming took 1 base from V and 6 from J, leaving 12 bases between them. The CDR3 totals 15 residues. CDR3 DNA sequence: TGTGCCAGCAGCTTAGGCGGGGGCATAGCCGGGGAGCTGTTTTTT. Protein product: CASSLGGGIAGELFF.

The chain couples TRBV19 to TRBJ2-7, with a possible D match to TRBD1 (5 bases). The V gene's germline CDR1 is LNHDA and CDR2 SQIVND (reference sequence). V was trimmed by 4 bases and J by 1 base, leaving 11 bases between them. This CDR3 is built from 14 residues. This chain's CDR3 is CASSNQGISYEQYF. The CDR3 coding sequence is TGTGCCAGTAGTAATCAGGGTATTTCCTACGAGCAGTACTTC. The variable domain in full, completed from reference TRBV19 and TRBJ2-7, reads DGGITQSPKYLFRKEGQNVTLSCEQNLNHDAMYWYRQDPGQGLRLIYYSQIVNDFQKGDIAEGYSVSREKKESFPLTVTSAQKNPTAFYLCASSNQGISYEQYFGPGTRLTVT.

The chain has TRBV15 and TRBJ2-7, with 9 bases matching TRBD1. Germline assignment: CDR1 LNHNV and CDR2 YYDKDF (reference sequence). CDR3 length equals 16 residues. The V gene end was trimmed by 0 bases and the J gene end by 6 bases; junction bases not matched to a gene: 9. CDR3 bases: TGTGCCACCAGCAGAGATCGTGGGACAGGGCCCCTCGAGCAGTACTTC. Translated, it gives CATSRDRGTGPLEQYF.

The gene calls are TRBV5-1 and TRBJ2-1; 13 bases are shared with TRBD2. From germline, CDR1 is SGHRS and CDR2 YFSETQ. The CDR3 consists of 15 residues. With 5 bases clipped from V and 4 bases from J, the junction kept 3 bases outside the gene matches. The CDR3 region has the DNA TGCGCCAGCAGGCGGACTAGCGGGAGTTACAATGAGCAGTTCTTC. This sequence encodes CASRRTSGSYNEQFF. The variable domain in full, with the rest retrieved from reference TRBV5-1 and TRBJ2-1, is KAGVTQTPRYLIKTRGQQVTLSCSPISGHRSVSWYQQTPGQGLQFLFEYFSETQRNKGNFPGRFSGRQFSNSRSEMNVSTLELGDSALYLCASRRTSGSYNEQFFGPGTRLTVL.

The chain is built from TRBV11-3 and TRBJ2-3; 7 bases agree with TRBD1. This CDR3 spans 13 amino acids. V lost 8 bases and J lost 3; bases outside the gene matches: 5. CDR1 and CDR2 (germline): SGHNT, YENEEA. Here the CDR3 reads CASQMTGTDTQYF. The DNA of the CDR3 is TGTGCCAGCCAAATGACAGGGACAGATACGCAGTATTTT.

This clone came up a few times. The chain recombines TRBV2 with TRBJ1-2, with 7 nucleotides matching TRBD1. CDR1 is SNHLY and CDR2 is FYNNEI in the germline V gene. The V segment lost 3 bases and the J segment 0 bases; nucleotides outside the gene matches: 4. CDR3 length: 15 residues. CDR3 nucleotide sequence: TGTGCCAGCAGTGAGCGACAGGGAACTAACTATGGCTACACCTTC. Protein sequence: CASSERQGTNYGYTF.

The chain couples TRBV5-1 to TRBJ1-1; D gene ambiguous. CDR3 length: 13 amino acids. The germline V gene encodes CDR1 SGHRS and CDR2 YFSETQ. Trimming cost V 1 base and J 0 bases, with 4 bases left between them. DNA of the CDR3: TGCGCCAGCAGCTTGAACATGAACACTGAAGCTTTCTTT. This translates into CASSLNMNTEAFF.

The chain links TRBV6-2 or TRBV6-3 to TRBJ2-7, with 14 positions matching TRBD2. The V segment lost 3 bases and the J segment 8 bases; nucleotides outside the gene matches: 6. Germline lookup yields CDR1 MNHEY and CDR2 SVGEGT. CDR3 length equals 15 residues. The CDR3 bases are TGTGCCAGCAGTTATTTGACTAGCGGGAGGGCCCAGCAGTACTTC. Amino acids: CASSYLTSGRAQQYF.

V and J are TRBV27 and TRBJ2-5; D is perhaps TRBD1 (5 bases). The CDR3 spans 14 residues. Germline CDR1 reads MNHEY; CDR2 reads SMNVEV (reference sequence). V was pared by 5 bases and J by 2 bases, with 12 bases between. CDR3 sequence (DNA): TGTGCCAGCAGTCCCCGACAGCTTCAAGAGACCCAGTACTTC. Translation gives CASSPRQLQETQYF.

This chain links TRBV28 with TRBJ2-7; no clear D. Germline V gives CDR1 MDHEN, CDR2 SYDVKM. This CDR3 region has 10 residues. Trimming stripped 8 bases from V and 7 bases from J, with 9 bases between. CDR3 in DNA: TGTGCCAGCGGCCCCTTTGAGCAGTACTTC. Its translation is CASGPFEQYF.

The chain uses TRBV24-1 and TRBJ2-6, with 15 positions matching TRBD2. There are 19 residues in the CDR3. Germline CDR1 reads KGHDR; CDR2 reads SFDVKD. The junction had 4 bases not matched to a gene; V was cut back by 2 bases and J by 3 bases. CDR3: CATSDSPGLAGGGANVLTF. The CDR3 nucleotides are TGTGCCACCAGTGATTCCCCGGGACTAGCGGGAGGTGGGGCCAACGTCCTGACTTTC.

The chain is built from TRBV7-9 and TRBJ2-3; 10 bases map to TRBD2. The germline CDR1 and CDR2 sequences are SEHNR and FQNEAQ (reference sequence). The CDR3 totals 16 residues. V was pared by 2 bases and J by 6 bases, with 8 bases of the junction left unmatched. CDR3 nucleotide sequence: TGTGCCAGCAGCTTATCAGCGGGAGGGCCAAGGGATACGCAGTATTTT. The encoded protein is CASSLSAGGPRDTQYF.

The chain carries TRBV7-2 and TRBJ2-7; 9 positions match TRBD2. The ends lost 10 bases at V and 6 bases at J; junction bases unmatched: 13. CDR1 and CDR2 from the germline V gene are SGHTA and FQGNSA. The CDR3 spans 14 residues. The CDR3 region is CATGLAGALSEQYF. CDR3 sequence (DNA): TGTGCCACGGGATTAGCGGGAGCTCTAAGCGAGCAGTACTTC.

Ten or more counts support this clone. Other DNA sequences in this sample translate to the same CDR3. V and J are TRBV3-1 (or the pseudogene TRBV3-2) and TRBJ2-7; no clear D. V lost 1 base to trimming and J lost 4 bases, with 11 bases between them. Germline CDR1 LGHDT, CDR2 YNNKEL (reference sequence). The CDR3 consists of 14 residues. CDR3 protein: CASSQGSPVYEQYF. The CDR3 DNA reads as TGTGCCAGCAGCCAAGGATCGCCAGTTTACGAGCAGTACTTC.

The rearrangement links TRBV28 to TRBJ2-7; 7 bases match TRBD2. The CDR3 is made up of 13 amino acids. Germline CDR1 and CDR2: MDHEN and SYDVKM. Trimming took 2 bases from V and 3 from J; bases not matched to a gene: 1. The CDR3 DNA reads TGTGCCAGCAGTTTAAGGGAGGGCTACGAGCAGTACTTC. It encodes CASSLREGYEQYF.

The genes are TRBV5-4 and TRBJ2-7; 7 nucleotides align to TRBD2. CDR3 length: 14 amino acids. Germline assignment: CDR1 SGHNT and CDR2 YYREEE (reference sequence). After removal of 6 bases from V and 2 bases from J, the junction contained 8 bases not matched to a gene. The CDR3 protein is CASNNRGEAYEQYF. CDR3 sequence (DNA): TGTGCCAGCAACAATCGGGGGGAGGCCTACGAGCAGTACTTC.

This chain joins TRBV19 and TRBJ1-1, with D unresolved. The length of the CDR3 is 15 residues. Germline V gene data show CDR1 as LNHDA and CDR2 as SQIVND (reference sequence). V shed 5 bases and J shed 4 bases, with 17 bases lying between them. The DNA for the CDR3 is TGTGCCAGTAGTGTCACAGCCGGTCGATTCACTGAAGCTTTCTTT. This codes for CASSVTAGRFTEAFF.

The chain couples TRBV6-5 to TRBJ2-7, with a tentative D call TRBD2 (5 bases). The V end lost 7 bases, the J end lost 0 bases, and 13 bases lay between the germline ends. This CDR3 spans 14 amino acids. CDR1 and CDR2 from the germline V gene are MNHEY and SVGAGI. CDR3 bases: TGTGCCAGCACCACTTCCCGGGACTCCTACGAGCAGTACTTC. It encodes CASTTSRDSYEQYF.

J is TRBJ2-7 and V is TRBV5-1, with 7 bases aligning to TRBD2. With 2 bases clipped from V and 5 bases from J, the junction kept 19 bases outside the gene matches. This CDR3 region has 18 residues. Germline V CDR1 and CDR2: SGHRS, YFSETQ. The CDR3 coding sequence is TGCGCCAGCAGCTTAATTTGGCTAGCGGAACCTTCTGGGAACGAGCAGTACTTC. This translates into CASSLIWLAEPSGNEQYF.